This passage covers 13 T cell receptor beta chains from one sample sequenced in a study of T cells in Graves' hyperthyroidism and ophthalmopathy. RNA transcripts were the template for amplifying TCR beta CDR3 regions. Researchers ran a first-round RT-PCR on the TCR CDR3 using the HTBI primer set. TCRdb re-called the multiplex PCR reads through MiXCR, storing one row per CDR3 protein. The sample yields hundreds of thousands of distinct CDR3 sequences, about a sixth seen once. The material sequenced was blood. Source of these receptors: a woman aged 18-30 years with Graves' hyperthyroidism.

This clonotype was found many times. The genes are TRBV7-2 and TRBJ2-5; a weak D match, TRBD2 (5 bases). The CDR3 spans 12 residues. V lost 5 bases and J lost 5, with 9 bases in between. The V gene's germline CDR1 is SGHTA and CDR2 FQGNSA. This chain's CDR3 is CASSLREETQYF. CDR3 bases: TGTGCCAGCAGCCTTAGGGAGGAGACCCAGTACTTC.

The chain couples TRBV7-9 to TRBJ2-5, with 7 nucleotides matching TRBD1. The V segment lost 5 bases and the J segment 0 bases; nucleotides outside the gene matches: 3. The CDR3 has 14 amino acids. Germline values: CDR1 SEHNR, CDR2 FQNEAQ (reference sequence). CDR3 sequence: CASSVGQNQETQYF. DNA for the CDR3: TGTGCCAGCAGCGTGGGACAGAACCAAGAGACCCAGTACTTC.

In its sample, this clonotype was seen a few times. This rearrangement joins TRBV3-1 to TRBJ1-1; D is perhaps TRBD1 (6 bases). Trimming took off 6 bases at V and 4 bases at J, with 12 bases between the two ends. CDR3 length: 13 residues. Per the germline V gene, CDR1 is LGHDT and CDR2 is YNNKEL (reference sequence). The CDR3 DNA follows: TGTGCCAGCAGGCAGGGGCAGGTCACTGAAGCTTTCTTT. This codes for CASRQGQVTEAFF.

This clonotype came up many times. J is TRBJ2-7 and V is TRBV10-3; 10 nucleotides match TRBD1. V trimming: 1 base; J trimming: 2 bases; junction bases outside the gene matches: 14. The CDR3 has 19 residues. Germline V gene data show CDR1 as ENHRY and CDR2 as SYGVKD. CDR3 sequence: CAISELVVTGGEAAYEQYF. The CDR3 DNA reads TGTGCCATCAGTGAGTTGGTTGTGACAGGGGGCGAAGCCGCCTACGAGCAGTACTTC.

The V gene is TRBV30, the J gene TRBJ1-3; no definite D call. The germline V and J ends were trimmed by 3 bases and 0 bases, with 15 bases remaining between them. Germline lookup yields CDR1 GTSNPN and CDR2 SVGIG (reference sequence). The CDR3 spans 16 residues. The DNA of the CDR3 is TGTGCCTGGAGCCGATTACCGGGTTCCTCTGGAAACACCATATATTTT. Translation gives CAWSRLPGSSGNTIYF.

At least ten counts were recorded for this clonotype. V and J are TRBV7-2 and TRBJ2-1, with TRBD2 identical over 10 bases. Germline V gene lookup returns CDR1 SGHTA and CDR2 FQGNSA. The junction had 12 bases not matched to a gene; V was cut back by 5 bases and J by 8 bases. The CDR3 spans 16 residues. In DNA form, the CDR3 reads TGTGCCAGCAGCCTCGTAGCGGGGGGCCCTGACGATGAGCAGTTCTTC. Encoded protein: CASSLVAGGPDDEQFF.

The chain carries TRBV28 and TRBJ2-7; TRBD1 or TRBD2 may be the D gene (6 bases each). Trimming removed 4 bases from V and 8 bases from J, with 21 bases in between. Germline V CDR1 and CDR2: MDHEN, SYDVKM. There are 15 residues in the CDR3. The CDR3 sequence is CASSSLSGGRGQQYF. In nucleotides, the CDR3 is TGTGCCAGCAGTTCCCTGAGTGGTGGCCGGGGGCAGCAGTACTTC.

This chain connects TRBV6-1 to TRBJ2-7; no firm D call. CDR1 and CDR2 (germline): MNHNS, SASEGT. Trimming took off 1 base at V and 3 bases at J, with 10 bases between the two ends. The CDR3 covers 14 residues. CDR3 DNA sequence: TGTGCCAGCAGTGAAGGTGGCGGATTCTACGAGCAGTACTTC. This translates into CASSEGGGFYEQYF.

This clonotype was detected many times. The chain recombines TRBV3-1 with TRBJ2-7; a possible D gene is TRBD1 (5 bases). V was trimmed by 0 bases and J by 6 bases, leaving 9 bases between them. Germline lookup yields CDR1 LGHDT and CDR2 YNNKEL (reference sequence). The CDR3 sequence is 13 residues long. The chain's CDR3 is CASSQDRVTEQYF. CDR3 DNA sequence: TGTGCCAGCAGCCAAGACAGGGTTACCGAGCAGTACTTC.

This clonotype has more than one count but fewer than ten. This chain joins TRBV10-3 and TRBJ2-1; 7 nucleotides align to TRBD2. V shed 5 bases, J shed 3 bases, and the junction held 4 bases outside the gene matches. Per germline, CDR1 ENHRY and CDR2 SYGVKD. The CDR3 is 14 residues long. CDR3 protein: CAISTGLVYNEQFF. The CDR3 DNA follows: TGTGCCATCAGTACCGGACTAGTCTACAATGAGCAGTTCTTC.

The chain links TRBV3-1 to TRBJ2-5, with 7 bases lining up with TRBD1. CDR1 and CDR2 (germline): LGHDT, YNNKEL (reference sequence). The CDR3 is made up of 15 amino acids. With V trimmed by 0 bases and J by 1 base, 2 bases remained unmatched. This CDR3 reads CASSQEGQVQETQYF. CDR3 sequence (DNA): TGTGCCAGCAGCCAAGAAGGACAGGTCCAAGAGACCCAGTACTTC.

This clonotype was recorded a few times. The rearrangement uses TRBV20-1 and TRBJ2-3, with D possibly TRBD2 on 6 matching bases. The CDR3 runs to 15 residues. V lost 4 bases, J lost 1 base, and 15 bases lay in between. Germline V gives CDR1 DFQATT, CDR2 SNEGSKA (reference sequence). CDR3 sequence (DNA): TGCAGTGCTACCTTGAGGCGGGGCCGCACAGATACGCAGTATTTT. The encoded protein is CSATLRRGRTDTQYF.

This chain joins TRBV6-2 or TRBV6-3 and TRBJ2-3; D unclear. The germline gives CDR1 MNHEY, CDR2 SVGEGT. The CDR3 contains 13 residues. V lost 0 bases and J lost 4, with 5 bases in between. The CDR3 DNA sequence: TGTGCCAGCAGTTACTCTGTCGCAGATACGCAGTATTTT. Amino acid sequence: CASSYSVADTQYF.